Sequencing of this T cell receptor (beta chain) was carried out in a study of blood T cell repertoires in COVID-19. The overall study: T cells, B-cell-depleted T cells, or PBMCs provided the cDNA or gDNA that served as material.

Only in-frame clones appear in the TCRdb table, and some are missing; sequencing was by immunoSEQ multiplex PCR. The sample contains under 250,000 clones, 84% of which appear only once. The CDR3 contains 13 residues. The V gene lost 5 bases and the J gene lost 9 bases, with 14 bases spanning the gap. Per germline, CDR1 SEHNR and CDR2 FQNEAQ (reference sequence). This clone was counted a single time. Material: peripheral blood. This chain links TRBV7-9 with TRBJ2-1, with D possibly being TRBD2 (6 bases). The receptor's source is a man between 50 and 59 years old with active or convalescent COVID-19. CDR3 nucleotide sequence: TGTGCCAGCAGCCGAACGTTGGAGGGTGAGCAGTTCTTC. It translates to CASSRTLEGEQFF.